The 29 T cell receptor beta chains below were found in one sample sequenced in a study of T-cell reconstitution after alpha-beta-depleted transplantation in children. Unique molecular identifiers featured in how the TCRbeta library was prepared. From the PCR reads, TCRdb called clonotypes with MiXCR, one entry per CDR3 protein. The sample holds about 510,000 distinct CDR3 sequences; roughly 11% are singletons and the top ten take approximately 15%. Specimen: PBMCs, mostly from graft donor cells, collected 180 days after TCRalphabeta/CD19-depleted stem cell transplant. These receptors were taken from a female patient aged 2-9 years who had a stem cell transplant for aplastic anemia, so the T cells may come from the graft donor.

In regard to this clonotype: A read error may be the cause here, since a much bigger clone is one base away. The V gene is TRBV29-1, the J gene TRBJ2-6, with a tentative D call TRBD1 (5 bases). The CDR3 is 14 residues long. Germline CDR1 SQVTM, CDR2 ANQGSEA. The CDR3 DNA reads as TGCAGCGTTTGGGAAGAGTTTGGGGCCAACGCCCTGACTTTC. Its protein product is CSVWEEFGANALTF.

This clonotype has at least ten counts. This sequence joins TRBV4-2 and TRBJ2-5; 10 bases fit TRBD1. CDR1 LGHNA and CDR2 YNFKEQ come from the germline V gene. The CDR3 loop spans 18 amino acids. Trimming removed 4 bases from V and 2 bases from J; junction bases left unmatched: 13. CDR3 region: CASSLSLTGTGEQETQYF. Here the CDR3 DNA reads TGTGCCAGCAGCCTTTCCCTCACCGGGACAGGGGAACAAGAGACCCAGTACTTC.

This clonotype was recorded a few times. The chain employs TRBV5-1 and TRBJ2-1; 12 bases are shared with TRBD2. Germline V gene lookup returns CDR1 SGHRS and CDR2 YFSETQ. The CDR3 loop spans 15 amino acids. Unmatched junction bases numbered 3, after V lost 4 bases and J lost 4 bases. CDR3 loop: CASSPSGREYNEQFF. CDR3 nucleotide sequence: TGCGCCAGCAGCCCTAGCGGGAGGGAGTACAATGAGCAGTTCTTC.

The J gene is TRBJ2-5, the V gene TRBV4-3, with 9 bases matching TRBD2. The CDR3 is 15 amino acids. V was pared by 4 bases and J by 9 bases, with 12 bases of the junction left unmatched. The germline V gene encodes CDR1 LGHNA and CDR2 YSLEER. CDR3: CASSLLAGTRGSQYF. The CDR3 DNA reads TGCGCCAGCAGCCTTCTAGCGGGGACCCGGGGGTCCCAGTACTTC.

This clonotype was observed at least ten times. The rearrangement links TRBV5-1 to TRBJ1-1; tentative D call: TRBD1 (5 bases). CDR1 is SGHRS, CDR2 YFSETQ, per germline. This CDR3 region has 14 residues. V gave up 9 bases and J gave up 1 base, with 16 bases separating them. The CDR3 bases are TGCGCCACCGCTCCTCGTGGGGGGAACACTGAAGCTTTCTTT. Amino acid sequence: CATAPRGGNTEAFF.

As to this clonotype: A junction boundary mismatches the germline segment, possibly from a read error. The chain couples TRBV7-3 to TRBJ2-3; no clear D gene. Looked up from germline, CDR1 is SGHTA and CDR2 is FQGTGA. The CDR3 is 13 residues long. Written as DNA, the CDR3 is TGTCCCAGCAGCCCCGGCGGCACAGATACGCAGTATTTT. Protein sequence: CPSSPGGTDTQYF.

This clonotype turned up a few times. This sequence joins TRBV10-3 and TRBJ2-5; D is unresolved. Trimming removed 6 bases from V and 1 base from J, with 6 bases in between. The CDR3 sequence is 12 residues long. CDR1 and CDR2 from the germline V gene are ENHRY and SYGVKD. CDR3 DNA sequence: TGTGCCATCAGCGGGTTCCAAGAGACCCAGTACTTC. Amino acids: CAISGFQETQYF.

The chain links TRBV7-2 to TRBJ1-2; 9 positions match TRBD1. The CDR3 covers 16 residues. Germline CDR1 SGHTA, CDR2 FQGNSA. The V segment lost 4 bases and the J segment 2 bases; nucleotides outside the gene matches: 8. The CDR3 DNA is TGTGCCAGCAGCTCGCGTCCCGGGACAGGGAACTATGGCTACACCTTC. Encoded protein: CASSSRPGTGNYGYTF.

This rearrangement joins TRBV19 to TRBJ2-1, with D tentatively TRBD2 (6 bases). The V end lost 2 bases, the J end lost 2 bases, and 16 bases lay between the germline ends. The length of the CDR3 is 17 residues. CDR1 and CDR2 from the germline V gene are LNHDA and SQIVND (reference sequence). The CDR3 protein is CASSIIPLAPTYNEQFF. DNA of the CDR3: TGTGCCAGTAGTATAATACCCCTAGCGCCTACCTACAATGAGCAGTTCTTC.

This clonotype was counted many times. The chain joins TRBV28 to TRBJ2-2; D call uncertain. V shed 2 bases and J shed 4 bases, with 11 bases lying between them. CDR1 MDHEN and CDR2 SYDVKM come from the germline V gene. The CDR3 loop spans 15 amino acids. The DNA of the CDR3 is TGTGCCAGCAGTTTAGGACGCATGGTCACCGGGGAGCTGTTTTTT. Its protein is CASSLGRMVTGELFF.

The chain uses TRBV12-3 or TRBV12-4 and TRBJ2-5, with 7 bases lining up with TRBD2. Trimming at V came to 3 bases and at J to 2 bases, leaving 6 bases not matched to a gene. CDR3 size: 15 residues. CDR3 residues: CASSFRGRGQETQYF. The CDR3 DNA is TGTGCCAGCAGTTTTAGAGGGCGGGGGCAAGAGACCCAGTACTTC.

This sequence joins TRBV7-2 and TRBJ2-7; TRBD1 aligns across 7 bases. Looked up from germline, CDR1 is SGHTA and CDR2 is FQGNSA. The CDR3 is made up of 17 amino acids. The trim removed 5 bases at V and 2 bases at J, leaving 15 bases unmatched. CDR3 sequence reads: CASSPRPWTGFTYEQYF. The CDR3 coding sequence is TGTGCCAGCAGCCCTCGACCGTGGACAGGTTTTACCTACGAGCAGTACTTC.

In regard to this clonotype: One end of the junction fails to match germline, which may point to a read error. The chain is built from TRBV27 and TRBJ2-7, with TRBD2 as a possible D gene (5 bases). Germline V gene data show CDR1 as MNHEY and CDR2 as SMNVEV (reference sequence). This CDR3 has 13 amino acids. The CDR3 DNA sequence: TGTGCCAGCAGTTGGAGAGGGAACCACGAGCGGTACTTC. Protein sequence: CASSWRGNHERYF.

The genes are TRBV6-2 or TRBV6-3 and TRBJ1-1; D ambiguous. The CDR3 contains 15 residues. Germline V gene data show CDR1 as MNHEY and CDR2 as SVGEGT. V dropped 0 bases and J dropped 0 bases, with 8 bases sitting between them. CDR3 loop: CASSYSRHMNTEAFF. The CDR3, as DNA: TGTGCCAGCAGTTACTCGAGACATATGAACACTGAAGCTTTCTTT.

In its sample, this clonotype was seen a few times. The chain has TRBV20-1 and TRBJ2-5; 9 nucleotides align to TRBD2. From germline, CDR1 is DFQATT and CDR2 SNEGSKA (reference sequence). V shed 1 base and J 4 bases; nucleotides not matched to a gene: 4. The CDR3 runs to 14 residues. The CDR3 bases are TGCAGTGCTAGAGGGCTAGCGGGACGAGAGACCCAGTACTTC. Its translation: CSARGLAGRETQYF.

The CDR3 DNA is TGTGCCAGCAGTTACGCTGTTGGCAGTAGCACAGATACGCAGTATTTT. This translates into CASSYAVGSSTDTQYF. The V and J genes are TRBV6-5 and TRBJ2-3; D remains ambiguous. The CDR3 loop spans 16 amino acids. V was pared by 2 bases and J by 0 bases, with 12 bases between. CDR1 is MNHEY and CDR2 is SVGAGI in the germline V gene.

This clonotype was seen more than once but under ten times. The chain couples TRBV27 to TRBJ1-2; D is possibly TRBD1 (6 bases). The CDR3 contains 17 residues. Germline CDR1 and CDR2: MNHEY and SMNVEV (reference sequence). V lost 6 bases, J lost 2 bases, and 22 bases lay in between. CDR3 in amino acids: CASSPGTPGHGNYGYTF. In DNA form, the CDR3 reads TGTGCCAGCAGCCCCGGGACCCCGGGACATGGAAACTATGGCTACACCTTC.

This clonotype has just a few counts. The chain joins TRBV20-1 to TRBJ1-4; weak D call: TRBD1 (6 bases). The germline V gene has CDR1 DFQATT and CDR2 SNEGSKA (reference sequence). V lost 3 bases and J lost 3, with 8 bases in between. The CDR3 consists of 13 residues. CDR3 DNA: TGCAGTGCTAGTGGGACACCTAATGAAAAACTGTTTTTT. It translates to CSASGTPNEKLFF.

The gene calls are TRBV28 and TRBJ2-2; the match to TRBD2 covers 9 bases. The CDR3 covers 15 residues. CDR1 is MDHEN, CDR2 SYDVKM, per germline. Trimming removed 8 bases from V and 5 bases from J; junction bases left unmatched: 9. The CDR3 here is CASVGGRAATGELFF. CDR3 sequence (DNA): TGTGCCAGCGTTGGCGGGAGGGCCGCGACCGGGGAGCTGTTTTTT.

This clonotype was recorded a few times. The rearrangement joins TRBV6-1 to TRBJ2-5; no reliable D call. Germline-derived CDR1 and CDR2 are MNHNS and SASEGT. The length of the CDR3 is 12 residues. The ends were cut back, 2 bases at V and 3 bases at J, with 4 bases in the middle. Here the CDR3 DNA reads TGTGCCAGCAGTGAACTGGAAGAGACCCAGTACTTC. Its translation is CASSELEETQYF.

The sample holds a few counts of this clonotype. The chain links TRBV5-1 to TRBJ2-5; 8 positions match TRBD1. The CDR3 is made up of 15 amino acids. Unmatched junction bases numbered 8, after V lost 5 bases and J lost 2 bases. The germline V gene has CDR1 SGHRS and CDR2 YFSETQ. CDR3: CASRWTGFGQETQYF. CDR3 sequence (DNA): TGCGCCAGCAGGTGGACAGGGTTCGGACAAGAGACCCAGTACTTC.

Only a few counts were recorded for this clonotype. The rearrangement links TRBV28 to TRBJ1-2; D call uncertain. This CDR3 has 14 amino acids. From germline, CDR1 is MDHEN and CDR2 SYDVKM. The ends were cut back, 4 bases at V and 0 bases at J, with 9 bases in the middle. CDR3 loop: CASSYGMSNYGYTF. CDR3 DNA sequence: TGTGCCAGCAGTTATGGAATGTCTAACTATGGCTACACCTTC.

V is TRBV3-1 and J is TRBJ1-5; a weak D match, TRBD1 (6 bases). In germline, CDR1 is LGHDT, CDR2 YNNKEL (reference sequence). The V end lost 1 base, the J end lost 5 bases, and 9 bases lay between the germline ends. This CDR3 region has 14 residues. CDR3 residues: CASSQGDIHQPQHF. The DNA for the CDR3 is TGTGCCAGCAGCCAAGGGGACATCCATCAGCCCCAGCATTTT.

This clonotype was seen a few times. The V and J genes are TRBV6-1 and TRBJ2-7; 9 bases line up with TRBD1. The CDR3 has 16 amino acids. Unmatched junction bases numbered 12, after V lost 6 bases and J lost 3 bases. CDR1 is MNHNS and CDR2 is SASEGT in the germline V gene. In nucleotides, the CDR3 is TGTGCCAGCAGGACGGACAGGGGTCCCCCAATCTACGAGCAGTACGTC. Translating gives CASRTDRGPPIYEQYV.

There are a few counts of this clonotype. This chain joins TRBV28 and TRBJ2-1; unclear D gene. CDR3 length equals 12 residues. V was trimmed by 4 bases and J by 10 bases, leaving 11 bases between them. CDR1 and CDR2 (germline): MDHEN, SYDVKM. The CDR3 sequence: CASSSPLWEQFF. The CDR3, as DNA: TGTGCCAGCAGTTCCCCCCTCTGGGAGCAGTTCTTC.

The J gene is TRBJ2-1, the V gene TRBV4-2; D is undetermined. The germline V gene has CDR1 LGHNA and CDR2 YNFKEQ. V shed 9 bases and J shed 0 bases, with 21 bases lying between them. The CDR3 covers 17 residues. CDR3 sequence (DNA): TGTGCCAGGGGCCCTGGGCTGAAAACTGGCTCCTACAATGAGCAGTTCTTC. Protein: CARGPGLKTGSYNEQFF.

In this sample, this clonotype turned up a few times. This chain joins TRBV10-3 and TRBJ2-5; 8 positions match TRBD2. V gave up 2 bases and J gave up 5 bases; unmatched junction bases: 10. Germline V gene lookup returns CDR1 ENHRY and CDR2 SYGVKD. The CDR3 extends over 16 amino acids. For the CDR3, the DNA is TGTGCCATCAGTGAGCCGAGAGCGGGACTAGGGGAGACCCAGTACTTC. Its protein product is CAISEPRAGLGETQYF.

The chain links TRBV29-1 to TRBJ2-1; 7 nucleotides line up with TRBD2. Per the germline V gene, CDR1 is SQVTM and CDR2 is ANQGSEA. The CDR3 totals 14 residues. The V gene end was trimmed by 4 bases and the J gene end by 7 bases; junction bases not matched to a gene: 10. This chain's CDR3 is CSVAPGGAGNEQFF. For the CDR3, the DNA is TGCAGCGTTGCCCCGGGGGGAGCGGGTAATGAGCAGTTCTTC.

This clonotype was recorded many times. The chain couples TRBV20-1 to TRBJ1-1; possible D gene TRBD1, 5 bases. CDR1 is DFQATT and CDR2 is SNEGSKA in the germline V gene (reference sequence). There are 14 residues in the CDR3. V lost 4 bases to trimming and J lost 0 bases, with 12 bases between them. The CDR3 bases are TGCAGTGCTAAAGACAGACAGCTGAACACTGAAGCTTTCTTT. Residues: CSAKDRQLNTEAFF.